This T cell receptor (beta chain) was documented in a study of Graves' ophthalmopathy and Graves' hyperthyroidism listed by TCRdb under 2018. For the wider study: Peripheral blood was collected before any treatment was given, at the time of initial diagnosis. An independent validation cohort comprised around 19 hyperthyroidism patients and over 15 patients who later progressed from hyperthyroidism to ophthalmopathy. In total, approximately 140 blood samples were TCR-sequenced: 40 to 45 ophthalmopathy, approximately 80 hyperthyroidism and approximately 17 hyperthyroidism-to-ophthalmopathy patients. Following sample collection, hyperthyroidism patients were given methimazole at a starting dose of 30 mg daily, and ophthalmopathy patients were given high-dose intravenous methylprednisolone. A discovery set of more than 90 patients (43 ophthalmopathy, 57 stable hyperthyroidism) was enrolled to explore V-J signatures distinguishing ophthalmopathy from hyperthyroidism. T-cell repertoires of thyroid tissue and blood were compared in more than five hyperthyroidism patients. TCR beta repertoire signatures were used to distinguish Graves' ophthalmopathy from Graves' hyperthyroidism and to predict progression to ophthalmopathy.

This clonotype appeared a few times. The antigen this receptor binds is unknown. No base qualities exist here, and no much larger clone lies one base off it. For repertoire sequencing, the TCR beta CDR3 regions were amplified from RNA transcripts. HTBI primers and the Qiagen OneStep RT-PCR kit were used in a first-round RT-PCR, which was followed by a second-round multiplex PCR, size selection and purification. Libraries were sequenced on an Illumina HiSeq2000 using paired-end 100 bp reads. The study's processing was this. Reads were processed with SOAPnuke, discarding reads with adapters, uncalled bases, mean Phred below 15, or no exact constant-primer or identifier match. High-quality paired reads were merged with COPE v1.2.5. Unique nucleotide sequences were defined as clonotypes and aligned to IMGT TRB V, D and J references using MiTCR v1.1. Only V-J combinations with frequency above 0.0001 were analysed, covering 99.2% of repertoires. A TCR clonal expansion and chaos score per V-J combination was defined as the ratio of F50 clonal expansion to chaos observed in the TCRdist matrix. Welch's t-statistics and random forest were used to reduce features to some 13 V-J combinations, which were fed into a naive Bayes classifier. The similarity between thyroid and blood repertoires was quantified using the Morisita-Horn index. TCRdb reanalyzed the raw reads on its own, using fastp at Q25 for trimming and MiXCR for clone calling, and kept in-frame beta chains. Records with the same CDR3 protein are collapsed into one entry carrying the most frequent genes and DNA. Here the V and J calls rest on TCRdb's processing, not on the authors' analysis. The sample table shows around 600,000 distinct CDR3 sequences, and approximately 39% are seen once. The ten largest make up around 3% of the sample.

Ophthalmopathy patients were characterized by moderately to severely active disease, a Clinical Activity Score of at least 3, a NOSPECS grade of at least 4, and a disease duration under 3 months. Patients with other autoimmune diseases, uncontrolled infections, pregnancy or lactation were excluded from the study. Diagnosis relied on clinical symptoms, serum thyroxine, TRAb, thyroid ultrasound and orbital computed tomography. Ficoll-Paque density gradient centrifugation was used to isolate PBMCs from around 9.1 ml of fresh peripheral blood. Trizol reagent was used to extract the total RNA, and its quality was then checked on an Agilent 2100 Bioanalyzer. The trim is 4 bases for V and 0 bases for J, with a gap of 16 bases between the germline ends. The CDR3 holds 18 amino acids from the cysteine to the phenylalanine. Only the CDR3 DNA stays, 54 bases, in frame from base 1. The germline V gene (reference sequence) supplies CDR1 LNHDA and CDR2 SQIVND.

On the study overall, not on this receptor specifically: Among expanded thyroid clonotypes with frequency above 0.001, most also showed up in blood, which suggests that blood repertoires may reflect the thyroid immune response. In validation, the model predicted ophthalmopathy progression with 70.59% sensitivity and roughly 72% specificity; about a dozen predicted patients were CT-confirmed with GO in a median of approximately six months. The 13-signature model separated ophthalmopathy from stable hyperthyroidism with approximately 90% sensitivity and approximately 83% specificity in cross-validation, and 80%/75% in the test set. Sample size was not predetermined statistically, and investigators were not blinded to group allocation.

The specimen was peripheral blood. This chain is built from TRBV19 and TRBJ2-6; the D gene assignment is ambiguous. The TCR was taken from an adult man with Graves' ophthalmopathy. CDR3 reads: CASSTQASAYSGANVLTF. Here is the DNA: TGTGCCAGTAGTACGCAAGCTTCAGCTTACTCTGGGGCCAACGTCCTGACTTTC.